Listed here are 22 T cell receptor beta chains from one sample, sequenced in a study of OX40 agonist ivuxolimab in advanced cancers. This table comes from immunoSEQ multiplex PCR, and its TCRdb copy is limited to in-frame clones, with some not included. The sample has about 43,000 clones, approximately 86% seen once. Here the sequenced sample was CD4+ or CD8+ T cells sorted from blood, taken in a trial of the OX40 agonist ivuxolimab. These TCRs come from an adult with an advanced solid tumor such as melanoma, head and neck, liver or kidney cancer.

A word on this clone: A much larger clonotype is one base distant, so this may be a read error. The chain uses TRBV7-9 and TRBJ1-1; TRBD1 might be the D (5 bases). Trimming removed 7 bases from V and 8 bases from J, with 11 bases in between. Germline V gives CDR1 SEHNR, CDR2 FQNEAQ (reference sequence). The CDR3 spans 11 residues. The CDR3 nucleotides read TGTGCCAGCACAGACGGGGCCGAAGCTTTCTTT. It is translated as CASTDGAEAFF.

The chain joins TRBV28 to TRBJ2-7; D unclear. V lost 8 bases to trimming and J lost 1 base, with 12 bases between them. Germline CDR1 and CDR2: MDHEN and SYDVKM. The CDR3 totals 13 residues. The CDR3 nucleotides read TGTGCCAGCCGACCCCTGGATTCCTACGAGCAGTACTTC. Its translation: CASRPLDSYEQYF. Complete variable domain (other parts from reference TRBV28 and TRBJ2-7): DVKVTQSSRYLVKRTGEKVFLECVQDMDHENMFWYRQDPGLGLRLIYFSYDVKMKEKGDIPEGYSVSREKKERFSLILESASTNQTSMYLCASRPLDSYEQYFGPGTRLTVT.

The chain employs TRBV27 and TRBJ1-4; D not certain. The CDR3 has 12 residues. Germline V gene lookup returns CDR1 MNHEY and CDR2 SMNVEV (reference sequence). The ends were cut back, 6 bases at V and 7 bases at J, with 9 bases in the middle. The CDR3 nucleotides read TGTGCCAGCAGATCCAACGGTGAAAAACTGTTTTTT. Protein sequence: CASRSNGEKLFF.

The V call is TRBV27, the J call TRBJ1-6, with TRBD1 as a possible D gene (6 bases). Between the trimmed V and J ends, which lost 3 bases and 0 bases, there was a span of 9 bases. CDR1 is MNHEY and CDR2 is SMNVEV in the germline V gene (reference sequence). The CDR3 is 16 amino acids. CDR3 protein: CASSFQGPSYNSPLHF. In nucleotides, the CDR3 is TGTGCCAGCAGTTTCCAGGGGCCCTCCTATAATTCACCCCTCCACTTT.

V usage is TRBV2 and J usage is TRBJ2-7, with D hard to call. The CDR3 consists of 12 residues. Trimming pared 8 bases from V and 7 bases from J, leaving 15 bases between. Germline lookup yields CDR1 SNHLY and CDR2 FYNNEI. CDR3 sequence reads: CASGMNFWEQYF. DNA for the CDR3: TGTGCCAGCGGAATGAACTTTTGGGAGCAGTACTTC.

V and J are TRBV7-9 and TRBJ1-4; D is unclear. The CDR3 is 13 residues long. V lost 5 bases and J lost 6, with 10 bases in between. Per the germline V gene, CDR1 is SEHNR and CDR2 is FQNEAQ (reference sequence). CDR3 protein: CASSDQEDEKLFF. CDR3 sequence (DNA): TGTGCCAGCAGCGATCAGGAGGATGAAAAACTGTTTTTT.

The rearrangement uses TRBV4-3 and TRBJ2-3; D unresolved. The CDR3 runs to 14 residues. The V end lost 1 base, the J end lost 4 bases, and 9 bases lay between the germline ends. Germline CDR1 is LGHNA and CDR2 is YSLEER. This chain's CDR3 is CASSQGAIADTQYF. The CDR3 coding sequence is TGCGCCAGCAGCCAAGGGGCAATAGCAGATACGCAGTATTTT.

The chain recombines TRBV10-3 with TRBJ1-1; 8 nucleotides line up with TRBD1. Germline trimming cut 6 bases from V and 6 bases from J; bases unmatched to any gene: 6. The germline V gene has CDR1 ENHRY and CDR2 SYGVKD. The CDR3 is 13 residues long. CDR3 sequence reads: CAIRDRGEAEAFF. The CDR3 bases are TGTGCCATCAGAGACAGGGGTGAGGCTGAAGCTTTCTTT.

The rearrangement links TRBV18 to TRBJ1-1, with no clear D. This CDR3 is built from 11 residues. The V end lost 5 bases, the J end lost 7 bases, and 8 bases lay between the germline ends. From germline, CDR1 is KGHSH and CDR2 LQKENI. CDR3 nucleotides: TGTGCCAGCTCAACCTACTATGAAGCTTTCTTT. Protein: CASSTYYEAFF.

The V gene is TRBV7-9, the J gene TRBJ2-2; 7 nucleotides agree with TRBD2. The J segment lost 6 bases and the V segment lost 8 bases, leaving 12 bases of the junction unmatched. Germline assignment: CDR1 SEHNR and CDR2 FQNEAQ (reference sequence). This CDR3 has 15 residues. In DNA, the CDR3 is TGTGCCAGCCAATCGTACAGCGGGATGGCCGGGGAGCTGTTTTTT. Translated: CASQSYSGMAGELFF.

This clone was picked up one time. This chain uses TRBV6-1 with TRBJ2-3, with D possibly being TRBD2 (6 bases). From germline, CDR1 is MNHNS and CDR2 SASEGT. The CDR3 length is 11 residues. The V gene lost 10 bases and the J gene lost 5 bases, with 10 bases spanning the gap. As DNA, the CDR3 is TGTGCCACCAGACTAGTAGATACGCAGTATTTT. Its translation: CATRLVDTQYF.

The rearrangement joins TRBV19 to TRBJ2-3; 13 positions match TRBD2. The V gene end was trimmed by 4 bases and the J gene end by 5 bases; junction bases not matched to a gene: 6. Per germline, CDR1 LNHDA and CDR2 SQIVND (reference sequence). The CDR3 sequence is 16 residues long. CDR3 residues: CASSTLAGGRGDTQYF. CDR3 sequence (DNA): TGTGCCAGTAGTACACTAGCGGGAGGGCGAGGAGATACGCAGTATTTT.

J is TRBJ2-2 and V is TRBV4-3; D unresolved. Germline CDR1 reads LGHNA; CDR2 reads YSLEER. V gave up 4 bases and J gave up 3 bases, with 6 bases separating them. This CDR3 comprises 13 residues. CDR3 protein: CASSPSYTGELFF. CDR3 nucleotides: TGCGCCAGCAGCCCGTCGTACACCGGGGAGCTGTTTTTT.

The chain employs TRBV7-2 and TRBJ2-2; D may be TRBD2 (6 bases). The CDR3 is 13 amino acids. CDR1 SGHTA and CDR2 FQGNSA come from the germline V gene. Trimming removed 5 bases at V and 6 bases at J, with 10 bases between. The CDR3 DNA sequence: TGTGCCAGCAGCCAGACTAGATCCGGGGAGCTGTTTTTT. Translated, it gives CASSQTRSGELFF.

The chain couples TRBV7-6 to TRBJ2-7, with 11 bases aligning to TRBD2. CDR1 is SGHVS and CDR2 is FNYEAQ in the germline V gene. V lost 5 bases to trimming and J lost 3 bases; unmatched junction nucleotides: 3. The CDR3 sequence is 14 residues long. The CDR3 coding sequence is TGTGCCAGCAGCGCTACTAGCGGGAGCTACGAGCAGTACTTC. It yields the protein CASSATSGSYEQYF. Based on the CDR3 plus reference TRBV7-6 and TRBJ2-7, the full variable domain is GAGVSQSPRYKVTKRGQDVALRCDPISGHVSLYWYRQALGQGPEFLTYFNYEAQQDKSGLPNDRFSAERPEGSISTLTIQRTEQRDSAMYRCASSATSGSYEQYFGPGTRLTVT.

This clone was seen only once. The J gene is TRBJ1-5, the V gene TRBV6-5; TRBD1 matches at 8 bases. The trim removed 5 bases at V and 3 bases at J, leaving 6 bases unmatched. The CDR3 spans 15 residues. The germline CDR1 and CDR2 sequences are MNHEY and SVGAGI. CDR3 DNA sequence: TGTGCCAGCAGTCCGACAGGGGCGCTCAATCAGCCCCAGCATTTT. Residues: CASSPTGALNQPQHF.

V usage is TRBV13 and J usage is TRBJ2-1, with a tentative D call TRBD1 (6 bases). Trimming took 5 bases from V and 1 from J, leaving 12 bases between them. The CDR3 is 15 amino acids. CDR1 is PRHDT and CDR2 is FYEKMQ in the germline V gene (reference sequence). The CDR3: CASSQDQGSYNEQFF. The CDR3 coding sequence is TGTGCCAGCAGCCAAGATCAGGGGTCCTACAATGAGCAGTTCTTC. Full variable domain (remainder filled in from reference TRBV13 and TRBJ2-1): AAGVIQSPRHLIKEKRETATLKCYPIPRHDTVYWYQQGPGQDPQFLISFYEKMQSDKGSIPDRFSAQQFSDYHSELNMSSLELGDSALYFCASSQDQGSYNEQFFGPGTRLTVL.

The chain joins TRBV4-3 to TRBJ2-7, with D possibly matching TRBD2 (5 bases). The CDR3 sequence is 15 residues long. V was clipped by 3 bases and J by 2 bases, with 14 bases between them. Germline V gives CDR1 LGHNA, CDR2 YSLEER. The CDR3 DNA sequence: TGCGCCAGCAGCCACCTAGGAGCGGAGCCCTACGAGCAGTACTTC. It is translated as CASSHLGAEPYEQYF.

The rearrangement links TRBV5-4 to TRBJ1-1; 9 bases fit TRBD1. Germline V gene data show CDR1 as SGHNT and CDR2 as YYREEE (reference sequence). The CDR3 spans 13 residues. With V trimmed by 4 bases and J by 7 bases, 5 bases remained unmatched. The CDR3 nucleotides read TGTGCCAGCAGCCTTGGACAGGGGTATGAAGCTTTCTTT. The encoded protein is CASSLGQGYEAFF.

This chain joins TRBV27 and TRBJ1-4; maybe TRBD1 (5 bases). The V end lost 10 bases, the J end lost 4 bases, and 16 bases lay between the germline ends. The CDR3 length is 14 residues. Germline lookup yields CDR1 MNHEY and CDR2 SMNVEV (reference sequence). CDR3 residues: CATNRGGVNEKLFF. The CDR3 DNA is TGTGCCACTAACCGGGGAGGGGTTAATGAAAAACTGTTTTTT.

The rearrangement uses TRBV10-2 and TRBJ1-5, with D possibly being TRBD1 (6 bases). The V end lost 10 bases, the J end lost 1 base, and 17 bases lay between the germline ends. From germline, CDR1 is WSHSY and CDR2 SAAADI. CDR3 size: 15 residues. CDR3 protein: CATKRDKISNQPQHF. The CDR3 nucleotides read TGCGCCACAAAGAGGGACAAGATAAGCAATCAGCCCCAGCATTTT.

This chain connects TRBV5-1 to TRBJ1-4; 8 bases align to TRBD1. With V trimmed by 2 bases and J by 3 bases, 12 bases remained unmatched. There are 18 residues in the CDR3. CDR1 is SGHRS, CDR2 YFSETQ, per germline. CDR3 residues: CASSLSGGGMSPNEKLFF. CDR3 DNA: TGCGCCAGCAGCTTATCAGGGGGCGGGATGAGCCCTAATGAAAAACTGTTTTTT.